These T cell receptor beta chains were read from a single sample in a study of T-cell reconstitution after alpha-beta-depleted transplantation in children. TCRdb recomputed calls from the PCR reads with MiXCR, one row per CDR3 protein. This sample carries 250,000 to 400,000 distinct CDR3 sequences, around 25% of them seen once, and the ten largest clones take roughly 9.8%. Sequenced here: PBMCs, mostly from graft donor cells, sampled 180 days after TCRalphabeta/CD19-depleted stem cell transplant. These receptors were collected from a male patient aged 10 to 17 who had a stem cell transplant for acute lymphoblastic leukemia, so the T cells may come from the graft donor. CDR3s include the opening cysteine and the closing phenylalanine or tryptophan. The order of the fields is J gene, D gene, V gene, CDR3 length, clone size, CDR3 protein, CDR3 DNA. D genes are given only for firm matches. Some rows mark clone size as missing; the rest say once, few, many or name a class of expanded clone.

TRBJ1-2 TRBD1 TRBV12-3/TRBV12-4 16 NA CASSLTGTGGAGGYTF TGTGCCAGCAGTTTAACCGGGACAGGGGGCGCAGGTGGCTACACCTTC
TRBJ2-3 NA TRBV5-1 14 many CASSLAPSTDTQYF TGCGCCAGCAGCTTGGCCCCTAGCACAGATACGCAGTATTTT
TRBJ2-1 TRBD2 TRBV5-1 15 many CASSLEPSGSNEQFF TGCGCCAGCAGCTTGGAGCCTAGCGGGAGCAATGAGCAGTTCTTC
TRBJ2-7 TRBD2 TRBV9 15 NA CASSSLAGELHEQYF TGTGCCAGCAGCTCTCTAGCGGGAGAACTTCACGAGCAGTACTTC
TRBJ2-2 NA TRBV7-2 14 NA CASSLLVFLGELFF TGTGCCAGCAGCTTACTAGTGTTCCTTGGGGAGCTGTTTTTT
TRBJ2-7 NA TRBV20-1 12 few CSARPPSYEQYF TGCAGTGCTAGACCCCCCAGCTACGAGCAGTACTTC
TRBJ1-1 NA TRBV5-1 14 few CASSYTGTNTEAFF TGCGCCAGCAGTTATACAGGGACGAACACTGAAGCTTTCTTT
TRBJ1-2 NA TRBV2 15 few CASSVRGAPNYGYTF TGTGCCAGCAGTGTGAGGGGGGCACCCAACTATGGCTACACCTTC
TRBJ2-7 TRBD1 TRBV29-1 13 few CSVVRWDRGEQYF TGCAGCGTTGTTAGGTGGGACAGGGGTGAGCAGTACTTC
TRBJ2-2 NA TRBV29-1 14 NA CSVFTRGVTGELFF TGCAGCGTTTTTACTAGGGGGGTCACCGGGGAGCTGTTTTTT
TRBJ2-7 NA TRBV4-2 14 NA CASSQEPVYYEQYF TGTGCCAGCAGCCAAGAACCGGTCTACTACGAGCAGTACTTC
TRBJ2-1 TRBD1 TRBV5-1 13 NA CASYRDRVNEQFF TGCGCCAGCTACCGGGACAGGGTTAATGAGCAGTTCTTC
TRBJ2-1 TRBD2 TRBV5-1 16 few CASSLGLLAGVNEQFF TGCGCCAGCAGCTTAGGTCTGCTAGCGGGAGTAAATGAGCAGTTCTTC
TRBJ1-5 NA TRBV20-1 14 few CSARDHKLDRLQHF TGCAGTGCTAGAGACCATAAACTGGATCGGCTCCAGCATTTT
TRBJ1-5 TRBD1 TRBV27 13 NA CVSRATGYQPQHF TGTGTCAGCAGAGCGACAGGGTATCAGCCCCAGCATTTT
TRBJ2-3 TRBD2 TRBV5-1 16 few CASSWTSGISTDTQYF TGCGCCAGCAGCTGGACTAGCGGGATAAGCACAGATACGCAGTATTTT
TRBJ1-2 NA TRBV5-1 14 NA CASSLEGRFYGYTF TGCGCCAGCAGCTTGGAGGGCAGGTTCTATGGCTACACCTTC
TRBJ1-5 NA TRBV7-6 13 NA CASSSSGDQPQHF TGTGCCAGCAGCTCTTCAGGGGATCAGCCCCAGCATTTT
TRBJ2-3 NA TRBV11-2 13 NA CASSSHRTDTQYF TGTGCCAGCAGCTCACACAGGACAGATACGCAGTATTTT
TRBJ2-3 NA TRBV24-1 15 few CATSGRLGPTDTQYF TGTGCCACCAGTGGAAGGCTGGGCCCCACAGATACGCAGTATTTT
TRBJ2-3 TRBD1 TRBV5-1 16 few CASKGTGYMRTDTQYF TGCGCCAGCAAGGGGACAGGGTATATGAGGACAGATACGCAGTATTTT
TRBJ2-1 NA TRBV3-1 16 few CASSQDHRQGGDEQFF TGTGCCAGCAGCCAAGATCATCGGCAGGGAGGCGATGAGCAGTTCTTC
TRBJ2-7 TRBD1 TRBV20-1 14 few CSATPRDRGDEQYF TGCAGTGCTACTCCCCGGGACAGGGGGGACGAGCAGTACTTC
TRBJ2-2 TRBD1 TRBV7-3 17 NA CASSKGNRGTNTGELFF TGTGCCAGCAGCAAGGGGAACAGGGGCACGAACACCGGGGAGCTGTTTTTT
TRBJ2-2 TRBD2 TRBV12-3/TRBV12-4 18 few CASSSPGLAAANTGELFF TGTGCCAGCAGTTCCCCGGGACTAGCGGCTGCGAACACCGGGGAGCTGTTTTTT